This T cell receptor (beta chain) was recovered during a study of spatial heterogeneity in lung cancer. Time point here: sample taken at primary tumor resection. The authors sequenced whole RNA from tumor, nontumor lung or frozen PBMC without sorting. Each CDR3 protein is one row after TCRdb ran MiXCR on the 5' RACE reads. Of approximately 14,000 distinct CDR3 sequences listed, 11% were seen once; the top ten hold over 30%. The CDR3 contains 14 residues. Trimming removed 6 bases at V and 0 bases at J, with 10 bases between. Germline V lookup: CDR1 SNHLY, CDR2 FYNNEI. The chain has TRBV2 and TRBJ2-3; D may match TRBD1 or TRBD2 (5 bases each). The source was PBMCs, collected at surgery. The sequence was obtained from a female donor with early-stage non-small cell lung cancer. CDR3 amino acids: CASRPGASTDTQYF. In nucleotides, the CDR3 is TGTGCCAGCAGGCCCGGGGCAAGCACAGATACGCAGTATTTT.